A selection of T cell receptor beta chains follows, all from one sample in a study of blood T cell repertoires in COVID-19. The assay was immunoSEQ multiplex PCR, and TCRdb's table has in-frame clones only and misses some. The table shows under 450,000 clones, with about 89% occurring only once. The sample taken for sequencing was PBMCs or T cells enriched from blood (not recorded which). The receptor source for this set is a man aged 30-40 years who had recovered from COVID-19. Both conserved end residues are part of each CDR3. The D gene is left open where the match is weak. Expanded clones are given a class, and other clones once, few, many or no size at all.

v_gene	abundance	j_gene	d_gene	CDR3aa	CDR3nt
TRBV6-5	.	TRBJ1-2	.	CASSREGGNYGYTF	TGTGCCAGCAGTCGGGAAGGGGGTAACTATGGCTACACCTTC
TRBV11-2	.	TRBJ1-5	.	CASSLNGYSNQPQHF	TGTGCCAGCAGCTTAAACGGGTATAGCAATCAGCCCCAGCATTTT
TRBV9	.	TRBJ2-5	TRBD2	CASSVGTSGQETQYF	TGTGCCAGCAGCGTTGGGACTAGCGGGCAAGAGACCCAGTACTTC
TRBV18	.	TRBJ2-2	TRBD2	CASSQAGMEGTGELFF	TGTGCCAGCTCACAAGCGGGGATGGAAGGGACCGGGGAGCTGTTTTTT
TRBV5-6	.	TRBJ1-2	TRBD1	CASSLSGTGAFYGYTF	TGTGCCAGCAGCCTCTCCGGGACAGGGGCGTTCTATGGCTACACCTTC
TRBV11-2	.	TRBJ2-7	TRBD2	CASSFWASGGAGEQYF	TGTGCCAGCAGCTTCTGGGCTAGCGGGGGGGCCGGAGAGCAGTACTTC
TRBV10-1	.	TRBJ1-6	.	CAPRAPQVDSPLHF	TGCGCCCCACGGGCGCCACAGGTTGATTCACCCCTCCACTTT
TRBV11-3	.	TRBJ2-1	TRBD2	CASSLGGLAGEGEQFF	TGTGCCAGCAGCTTAGGTGGGCTAGCGGGGGAGGGTGAGCAGTTCTTC
TRBV11-2	.	TRBJ2-7	TRBD2	CASSLGGGASYEQYF	TGTGCCAGCAGCTTAGGCGGGGGGGCCTCCTACGAGCAGTACTTC
TRBV30	.	TRBJ1-5	TRBD1	CAWKVTGLPNQPQHF	TGTGCCTGGAAAGTGACAGGGTTGCCTAATCAGCCCCAGCATTTT
TRBV19	.	TRBJ2-6	.	CASSIVRQSGANVLTF	TGTGCCAGTAGTATAGTACGCCAGTCTGGGGCCAACGTCCTGACTTTC
TRBV1	few	TRBJ1-2	.	CTSSQDPAGLIYGYTF	TGCACCAGCAGCCAAGATCCCGCAGGGTTAATCTATGGCTACACCTTC
TRBV20-1	.	TRBJ1-2	.	CSARGPGGYTF	TGCAGTGCTAGGGGCCCTGGTGGCTACACCTTC
TRBV25-1	.	TRBJ1-4	.	CASSQTGTLGEKLFF	TGTGCCAGCAGTCAGACCGGGACATTGGGTGAAAAACTGTTTTTT
TRBV18	.	TRBJ1-4	.	CASSPPGGPNEKLFF	TGTGCCAGCTCACCACCGGGGGGGCCAAATGAAAAACTGTTTTTT
TRBV2	.	TRBJ2-1	TRBD2	CASSEEGLSYNEQFF	TGTGCCAGCAGTGAAGAGGGACTAAGTTACAATGAGCAGTTCTTC
TRBV30	.	TRBJ1-1	TRBD1	CAWTGTGGTEAFF	TGTGCCTGGACCGGGACAGGGGGCACTGAAGCTTTCTTT
TRBV6-5	.	TRBJ1-2	TRBD1	CASSKQGKYNGYTF	TGTGCCAGCAGTAAACAGGGGAAGTACAATGGCTACACCTTC
TRBV5-4	.	TRBJ1-4	.	CASSLGGPNEKLFF	TGTGCCAGCAGCTTGGGCGGTCCTAATGAAAAACTGTTTTTT
TRBV6-2/TRBV6-3	few	TRBJ1-2	TRBD1	CASSSPGQYYGYTF	TGTGCCAGCAGTAGTCCGGGACAGTACTATGGCTACACCTTC
TRBV9	.	TRBJ1-2	.	CASSVGGRRLDGYTF	TGTGCCAGCAGCGTAGGGGGCAGACGGCTAGACGGCTACACCTTC
TRBV19	.	TRBJ2-3	TRBD1	CASSKGQGAYDTQYF	TGTGCCAGTAGTAAAGGACAGGGGGCGTATGATACGCAGTATTTT
TRBV5-5	.	TRBJ2-5	TRBD1	CASSAPGQGVWETQYF	TGTGCCAGCAGCGCGCCGGGACAGGGGGTTTGGGAGACCCAGTACTTC
TRBV5-6	.	TRBJ1-5	.	CASSLYSGGWGNQPQHF	TGTGCCAGCAGCCTGTATTCGGGGGGCTGGGGCAATCAGCCCCAGCATTTT
TRBV9	.	TRBJ2-3	.	CASSGGRDTQYF	TGTGCCAGCAGCGGGGGCAGGGATACGCAGTATTTT
TRBV12-3/TRBV12-4	.	TRBJ1-1	.	CASSVKLNTEAFF	TGTGCCAGCAGTGTCAAATTGAACACTGAAGCTTTCTTT
TRBV30	.	TRBJ2-4	TRBD1	CAWSVYRGFLDRGQNIQYF	TGTGCCTGGAGTGTCTATCGGGGTTTTCTGGACAGGGGGCAAAACATTCAGTACTTC
TRBV7-8	.	TRBJ1-4	TRBD1	CASSLSGTANEKLFF	TGTGCCAGCAGCCTATCCGGGACAGCTAATGAAAAACTGTTTTTT
TRBV20-1	.	TRBJ1-5	.	CSASRDNSNQPQHF	TGCAGTGCTAGTAGAGACAATAGCAATCAGCCCCAGCATTTT
TRBV27	.	TRBJ2-1	TRBD2	CASSARLAGGRGYNEQFF	TGTGCCAGCAGTGCTCGACTAGCGGGGGGGCGAGGGTACAATGAGCAGTTCTTC
TRBV27	.	TRBJ2-1	.	CAIAPSRGNEQFF	TGTGCCATCGCCCCATCGAGAGGCAATGAGCAGTTCTTC
TRBV6-1	.	TRBJ2-2	.	CASSEFRNTGELFF	TGTGCCAGCAGTGAATTCAGGAACACCGGGGAGCTGTTTTTT
TRBV13	.	TRBJ1-2	TRBD1	CASSEDGTANYGYTF	TGTGCCAGCAGCGAGGACGGGACAGCTAACTATGGCTACACCTTC
TRBV5-5	.	TRBJ2-7	.	CASSWEDGGEGHGTQYF	TGTGCCAGCAGCTGGGAAGACGGAGGGGAAGGTCACGGAACGCAGTACTTC
TRBV10-3	.	TRBJ1-2	TRBD1	CAIRGGQDNYGYTF	TGTGCCATCAGGGGGGGACAGGACAACTATGGCTACACCTTC
TRBV5-1	.	TRBJ1-1	.	CASSLSRLTNTEAFF	TGCGCCAGCAGCCTTTCCAGACTGACGAACACTGAAGCTTTCTTT
TRBV12-5	.	TRBJ2-6	.	CASGPRISGANVLTF	TGTGCTAGTGGCCCCAGGATCTCTGGGGCCAACGTCCTGACTTTC
TRBV12-3/TRBV12-4	.	TRBJ1-5	.	CATRATNQPQHF	TGTGCCACCCGAGCGACCAATCAGCCCCAGCATTTT
TRBV6-2/TRBV6-3	.	TRBJ2-7	TRBD1	CASSTPTGVSYEQYF	TGTGCCAGCAGTACCCCGACAGGGGTCTCCTACGAGCAGTACTTC
TRBV3-1/TRBV3-2	.	TRBJ2-2	.	CASSLRGAINTGELFF	TGTGCCAGCAGCCTCCGGGGGGCCATCAACACCGGGGAGCTGTTTTTT
TRBV15	once	TRBJ1-4	.	CATSRERHLTEKLFF	TGTGCCACCAGCAGAGAACGACACCTTACGGAAAAACTGTTTTTT
TRBV12-3/TRBV12-4	.	TRBJ1-2	TRBD1	CASSWDRGTGYTF	TGTGCCAGCAGCTGGGACAGGGGGACTGGCTACACCTTC
TRBV7-9	.	TRBJ1-4	.	CASSVDRFNEKLFF	TGTGCCAGCAGCGTCGACAGATTTAATGAAAAACTGTTTTTT
TRBV20-1	.	TRBJ1-2	.	CSAQANYGYTF	TGCAGTGCCCAGGCTAACTATGGCTACACCTTC
TRBV18	.	TRBJ1-1	.	CASSRQGGTEAFF	TGTGCCAGCTCACGCCAGGGTGGGACTGAAGCTTTCTTT
TRBV29-1	.	TRBJ1-1	.	CSALLGRNTEAFF	TGCAGCGCTCTCCTCGGGAGGAACACTGAAGCTTTCTTT
TRBV4-3	.	TRBJ1-1	.	CASSPDSSTEAFF	TGCGCCAGCAGCCCCGACTCGAGCACTGAAGCTTTCTTT
TRBV5-5	.	TRBJ1-4	.	CASSFYGVTNEKLFF	TGTGCCAGCAGCTTTTACGGGGTCACTAATGAAAAACTGTTTTTT
TRBV19	few	TRBJ2-3	TRBD2	CASKTTGTSVTDTQYF	TGTGCCAGTAAAACGACCGGGACTAGCGTAACAGATACGCAGTATTTT
TRBV9	.	TRBJ1-6	TRBD1	CASSRDRAYNSPLHF	TGTGCCAGCAGCCGGGACAGGGCTTATAATTCACCCCTCCACTTT
TRBV6-5	once	TRBJ1-2	TRBD1	CASRRGQGAQGYTF	TGTGCCAGCAGACGGGGACAGGGGGCACAGGGCTACACCTTC
TRBV11-2	.	TRBJ2-5	.	CASSRERQETQYF	TGTGCCAGCAGCCGAGAGAGACAAGAGACCCAGTACTTC
TRBV27	.	TRBJ1-1	.	CASTRGGLNTEAFF	TGTGCCAGCACGAGGGGGGGGTTGAACACTGAAGCTTTCTTT
TRBV19	.	TRBJ2-7	.	CASSSPGNLEEQYF	TGTGCCAGTAGCAGCCCCGGGAACCTTGAAGAGCAGTACTTC
TRBV13	.	TRBJ2-1	.	CASSPTVDNEQFF	TGTGCCAGCAGCCCGACAGTTGACAATGAGCAGTTCTTC